This T cell receptor (beta chain) was captured by sequencing in a study of cytomegalovirus exposure and HLA in healthy donors (dated by TCRdb to 2017 to 2019). The study in broad terms: An earlier analysis of around 600 of the donors reported approximately 270 Gb of sequence data and 117 million unique TCR beta sequences from roughly 180 million T cells. The T cell repertoires of several hundred subjects were profiled by immunosequencing and related to cytomegalovirus serostatus. The study was designed to test whether signatures of past pathogen exposure could be identified by cataloging public T cell receptors. Donor age, sex, ethnicity and CMV serostatus were collected together with the repertoire data. Every discovery cohort repertoire had been produced on one sequencing platform. Across approximately 400 genotyped donors of the cohort, an average of approximately 220,000 unique TCR beta nucleotide sequences per donor were sequenced, and roughly a sixth of those sequences were non-productive. HLA typing included class I and class II loci at four-digit resolution. Of the roughly 400 genotyped donors, 75% to 85% were placed in the genetic ancestry cluster associated with self-reported Caucasian donors. Roughly five DR-DQ haplotypes were handled as single units for association and clustering, since linkage in the cohort was strong. An earlier analysis of 587 of the donors used high-throughput TCR beta sequencing to judge whether each TCR beta V gene segment behaved as functional or pseudogenic. Rather than using new phenotypic data, the later analysis identified candidate immune exposures from TCR beta sequences and from how often those sequences occurred across donors. A later analysis re-analyzed previously published TCR beta repertoires from about 600 donors and added high-resolution HLA genotyping to study TCR occurrence patterns. High-throughput TCR immunosequencing, statistical association of individual TCRs with disease status, and machine learning were combined to predict cytomegalovirus infection status. An early release covering roughly 640 HLA-typed donors comprised roughly 300 gigabases of sequencing data and 85 million or so unique TCR sequences. A later genetic analysis used genome-wide SNP genotypes for about 55% of the 666 donors, treating that subset as a discovery cohort. Typing coverage varied by locus: roughly 620-640 donors for A, B, C, DRB1 and DQB1; 500 to 550 for DQA1; over 600 for DPA1; approximately 490 for DPB1. In addition to the first cohort of 666 subjects, a separate validation cohort of 120 different subjects was used. Here is what the overall study found, with its caveats: According to a later analysis, parvovirus B19, influenza, CMV and Epstein-Barr virus appeared linked to several top co-occurrence clusters. In a later analysis, most CMV-associated TCR beta chains were found to appear HLA-restricted, with HLA associations seemingly driven largely by CMV exposure. Only TCR beta chains were sequenced in this cohort, and the absence of alpha or paired-chain data limited detectable features. A cluster of highly shared sequence variants was judged likely to be a technical artifact of the sequencing pipeline. Immune exposure information for the cohort was limited to CMV serostatus. Broadly in line with IMGT annotations, most TCR beta V segments showed up in productive rearrangements about 87% or about 30% of the time in an earlier analysis of approximately 640 of the donors. In a later analysis, HLA-associated TCR beta chains were found to be more clonally expanded and to have lower generation probabilities than equally common non-associated chains. In the study, 164 TCR beta chains were listed as associated with cytomegalovirus. While some public TCRs were present in many individuals, most TCR sequences turned up only very rarely across donors. It was suggested by the authors that the approach could potentially be generalized to other disease states and immunological phenotypes. In a later genetic analysis, a missense DCLRE1C variant was associated with V-gene and J-gene trimming of TCR beta chains, and the association was replicated in an independent cohort. A further reported finding was that TCR beta sequences accurately predicted the HLA-A and HLA-B alleles for most subjects in the first cohort. HLA typing was unavailable for some donors at each locus, so association tests used only the typed subset. Correlated functional status among segregating V segments might reflect linkage disequilibrium, but an unknown experimental factor could not be ruled out. Assigning TCR associations to individual alleles was difficult when HLA alleles, especially DR and DQ, strongly co-occurred. Because counts were too low, roughly 16 rarely observed V segments, including chromosome 9 orphons, were excluded from the earlier analysis of under 650 of the donors. The presence/absence analyses assumed that sequencing depth was roughly uniform across donors, and that assumption may not be true. According to a later genetic analysis, donors in an Asian-associated ancestry cluster had fewer N-insertions in productive TCRs than the approximately 690-donor mean. In a later analysis, TCR association rates were found to vary across HLA loci, with the most associated TCRs seen for DRB1 alleles and the fewest for HLA-C alleles. In vitro tests confirmed that a few of the cytomegalovirus-associated TCR beta chains recognize cytomegalovirus antigens. The classifier was reported to diagnose cytomegalovirus status with high specificity and sensitivity in both the original and validation cohorts. At a false discovery rate of 0.05, a later analysis linked around 15,000 TCR beta sequences to specific HLA alleles.

Library preparation used the immunoSEQ multiplex PCR assay. For the multiplex PCR, a mixture combining 60 forward primers for TCR Vbeta segments and 13 reverse primers for TCR Jbeta segments was used. The CDR3 region of rearranged TCR beta genes was amplified from genomic DNA with a multiplex PCR assay. Amplified TCR beta libraries were sequenced as 87-base-pair reads on the Illumina HiSeq System. From the authors' description of their analysis: A later analysis counted 65 million to 90 million unique TCR beta chains across the 550 to 700 repertoires, and roughly 11 million of these chains were shared by at least two donors. A nearest-neighbor algorithm error-corrected the raw reads and collapsed the reads into unique sequences, merging closely related sequences to remove PCR and sequencing errors. To assign V, D and J gene segments, CDR3 sequences were aligned to IMGT reference sequences. For a sequence to be retained, a match of at least six nucleotides was required to both a V gene segment and a J gene segment. Rearrangements were called productive when the CDR3 lacked stop codons and stayed in frame with V and J; all others were non-productive. CDR3 was defined according to IMGT convention as the region running from the second conserved V-encoded cysteine to the conserved J-encoded phenylalanine. The earlier analysis of about 560 of the donors excluded any sequence lacking an unambiguous match to a single V gene segment. An earlier analysis of fewer than 750 of the donors called V segments functional above 56.7% productive rearrangements and segregating when the between-donor standard deviation exceeded 5%. A statistical classification framework was built for diagnosing cytomegalovirus status from the catalog of TCR beta chain sequences. V and J gene assignment, in a later analysis, came from comparing TCR nucleotide sequences with IMGT/GENE-DB human TR gene sequences. Using the TCRdist pipeline, a later analysis assigned CDR3 sequences along with most-parsimonious VDJ recombination scenarios. In a later analysis, each TCR beta chain was defined by its CDR3 amino acid sequence together with its V-gene family, and reads lacking a unique V-gene family were excluded. A later analysis removed roughly 590 highly shared, low-generation-probability nucleotide sequences to deal with suspected cross-contamination and a sequencing artifact. In a later analysis, a clonal expansion index for each public chain was calculated from normalized within-repertoire ranks of inferred template counts. Generation probabilities in a later analysis came from a VDJ recombination model fitted to out-of-frame rearrangements, and those results were checked against IGoR. Hypergeometric tests were used in a later analysis to score TCR-TCR, TCR-HLA and TCR-CMV co-occurrence, with a repertoire-size bias correction applied to the TCR pairs. In a later analysis, false discovery rates were estimated by permuting HLA or CMV assignments 20 times. In a later analysis, co-occurring TCRs were grouped with DBSCAN, and TCRdist sequence similarity was added when clustering was performed within HLA-allele-positive subsets. Co-occurrence clustering excluded repertoires with fewer than 30,000 or more than 120,000 public chains, plus five with anomalous nucleotide sharing. TCRdb took this table from immuneACCESS and kept in-frame rearrangements with V and J called. Such tables lack part of the clones; where checked against another copy, unresolved V genes explain under half of the gap, and the rest is unexplained. Clone size and the V and J calls come from that table; the DNA yielded D and trimming. The sample table holds 35,000 to 40,000 clones, of which 74% were seen once. The biggest ten clones account for roughly 6.7% of the sample.

Turning to this clone: The antigen it binds to is not known. Base qualities are not recorded, but no much larger clone differs from it by a single base.

The cohort was made up of roughly 670 healthy bone marrow donors. At the time of sampling, all cohort members were nominally healthy, though unrecorded immune exposures were likely present. The donor tested CMV seronegative and was one of the 352 seronegative cohort members. Each donor provided a peripheral blood sample, and peripheral blood mononuclear cells were used for TCR beta sequencing. Genomic DNA was extracted from the blood cell samples with the Qiagen DNeasy Blood Extraction Kit. The TCR was taken from a man under 40 in good health and CMV-seronegative. Material for sequencing was PBMCs.

The nucleotide sequence reads TGTGCCAGTAGAACGACAGGGGGCGCAGGTGGCTACACCTTC. It codes for CASRTTGGAGGYTF. The rearrangement combines TRBV19 with TRBJ1-2; 10 of the junction bases match TRBD1. The germline V gene (reference sequence) provides CDR1 LNHDA and CDR2 SQIVND. Including cysteine and phenylalanine, the CDR3 has 14 amino acids. Here the CDR3 DNA is all that survives: 42 bases in frame from base 1. Compared with germline, V lacks 6 bases and J lacks 7 bases; bases without a gene match: 8.